Listed here are 20 T cell receptor beta chains from one sample, sequenced in a study of blood T cell repertoires in COVID-19. Measured with immunoSEQ multiplex PCR; TCRdb has only the in-frame clones, and not every one. The sample has 440,000 or so clones; approximately 91% are singletons. The sequenced material came from peripheral blood. These receptors all stem from a woman aged 35 to 49 with COVID-19, enrolled during active disease.

CDR3 DNA: TGCGCCAGCAGCCCCGGGGGCTCTGGAAACACCATATATTTT. As protein: CASSPGGSGNTIYF. The chain combines TRBV5-1 with TRBJ1-3; D is perhaps TRBD1 (5 bases). Germline-derived CDR1 and CDR2 are SGHRS and YFSETQ. Trimming removed 4 bases from V and 0 bases from J, with 8 bases in between. The CDR3 loop spans 14 amino acids.

The genes are TRBV7-3 and TRBJ2-7; TRBD2 agrees at 8 bases. The CDR3 is made up of 15 amino acids. The germline gives CDR1 SGHTA, CDR2 FQGTGA. V lost 2 bases and J lost 3; bases outside the gene matches: 6. Here the CDR3 DNA reads TGTGCCAGCAGCTTAGTGCCAGCGGGAGACTACGAGCAGTACTTC. As protein: CASSLVPAGDYEQYF.

This clone was observed once. This sequence joins TRBV4-3 and TRBJ1-2; 9 nucleotides match TRBD1. Germline V gives CDR1 LGHNA, CDR2 YSLEER. V was clipped by 0 bases and J by 3 bases; unmatched bases: 2. This CDR3 region has 15 residues. CDR3 nucleotide sequence: TGCGCCAGCAGCCAAGAAGACAGGGGGGACTATGGCTACACCTTC. It codes for CASSQEDRGDYGYTF.

The CDR3 loop is CASSHIVRGVKNIQYF. The DNA for the CDR3 is TGTGCCAGCAGTCATATCGTCAGGGGTGTCAAAAACATTCAGTACTTC. The chain joins TRBV27 to TRBJ2-4, with D perhaps matching TRBD1 (6 bases). Germline CDR1 reads MNHEY; CDR2 reads SMNVEV (reference sequence). V lost 5 bases and J 3 bases, leaving 17 bases between the germline ends. This CDR3 region has 16 residues.

This chain connects TRBV28 to TRBJ2-2; 9 positions match TRBD1. Germline CDR1 and CDR2: MDHEN and SYDVKM. This CDR3 has 15 amino acids. After removal of 2 bases from V and 3 bases from J, the junction contained 1 base not matched to a gene. CDR3: CASSLRDRDTGELFF. CDR3 DNA sequence: TGTGCCAGCAGTTTAAGGGACAGGGACACCGGGGAGCTGTTTTTT. Based on the CDR3 plus reference TRBV28 and TRBJ2-2, the full variable domain is DVKVTQSSRYLVKRTGEKVFLECVQDMDHENMFWYRQDPGLGLRLIYFSYDVKMKEKGDIPEGYSVSREKKERFSLILESASTNQTSMYLCASSLRDRDTGELFFGEGSRLTVL.

The chain links TRBV5-1 to TRBJ2-3; 7 bases are a match to TRBD2. In germline, CDR1 is SGHRS, CDR2 YFSETQ. With 0 bases clipped from V and 8 bases from J, the junction kept 6 bases outside the gene matches. The CDR3 totals 14 residues. The CDR3 sequence: CASSLAQTGGTQYF. DNA of the CDR3: TGCGCCAGCAGCTTGGCCCAGACGGGGGGTACGCAGTATTTT. The entire variable domain, with the rest obtained from reference TRBV5-1 and TRBJ2-3, is as follows: KAGVTQTPRYLIKTRGQQVTLSCSPISGHRSVSWYQQTPGQGLQFLFEYFSETQRNKGNFPGRFSGRQFSNSRSEMNVSTLELGDSALYLCASSLAQTGGTQYFGPGTRLTVL.

The chain is built from TRBV9 and TRBJ2-3, with D unresolved. The CDR3 extends over 14 amino acids. CDR1 is SGDLS and CDR2 is YYNGEE in the germline V gene. The V and J ends lost 2 bases and 0 bases respectively, with 7 bases between them. CDR3 protein: CASSVTASTDTQYF. The CDR3 region has the DNA TGTGCCAGCAGCGTTACTGCTAGCACAGATACGCAGTATTTT.

This clone has just a few counts. CDR3 sequence (DNA): TGCAGCGTTGGGGACAGGGGGAACACTGAAGCTTTCTTT. This codes for CSVGDRGNTEAFF. This chain joins TRBV29-1 and TRBJ1-1, with 10 bases that match TRBD1. Germline CDR1 and CDR2: SQVTM and ANQGSEA. The CDR3 totals 13 residues. Trimming took 4 bases from V and 1 from J; bases not matched to a gene: 0.

This clone occurred a few times. The chain couples TRBV19 to TRBJ1-1, with a possible D match to TRBD1 (5 bases). Trimming took off 9 bases at V and 5 bases at J, with 16 bases between the two ends. Germline V gene data show CDR1 as LNHDA and CDR2 as SQIVND (reference sequence). The CDR3 runs 13 residues. CDR3 DNA: TGTGCCAGCCAAAGGGGCTCTTGGACTGAAGCTTTCTTT. Translation: CASQRGSWTEAFF.

V gene TRBV28 combines with J gene TRBJ2-7, with D maybe TRBD1 (6 bases). The CDR3 length is 11 residues. V was shortened by 10 bases and J by 4 bases, with 11 bases between the two germline ends. Germline CDR1 MDHEN, CDR2 SYDVKM. CDR3 in amino acids: CAIQGSYEQYF. The CDR3 DNA reads TGTGCCATCCAGGGGTCTTACGAGCAGTACTTC.

The chain has TRBV7-9 and TRBJ1-5; 8 nucleotides match TRBD1. CDR3 size: 15 residues. Germline V gene data show CDR1 as SEHNR and CDR2 as FQNEAQ (reference sequence). After removal of 6 bases from V and 2 bases from J, the junction contained 6 bases not matched to a gene. In DNA form, the CDR3 reads TGTGCCAGCAGTCCACAGGGACAGGGCAATCAGCCCCAGCATTTT. It is translated as CASSPQGQGNQPQHF. Full variable domain (remainder filled in from reference TRBV7-9 and TRBJ1-5): DTGVSQNPRHKITKRGQNVTFRCDPISEHNRLYWYRQTLGQGPEFLTYFQNEAQLEKSRLLSDRFSAERPKGSFSTLEIQRTEQGDSAMYLCASSPQGQGNQPQHFGDGTRLSIL.

The genes are TRBV24-1 and TRBJ2-2; possible D gene TRBD2, 6 bases. V shed 6 bases and J shed 5 bases, with 6 bases lying between them. CDR1 and CDR2 from the germline V gene are KGHDR and SFDVKD. The CDR3 sequence is 12 residues long. CDR3 amino acids: CATSRGTGELFF. DNA of the CDR3: TGTGCCACCAGTCGGGGGACCGGGGAGCTGTTTTTT.

CDR3 in amino acids: CASSLGSGGSNQPQHF. Here the CDR3 DNA reads TGTGCCAGCAGCTTAGGGTCAGGGGGAAGCAATCAGCCCCAGCATTTT. V usage is TRBV11-2 and J usage is TRBJ1-5; 7 bases are a match to TRBD1. CDR1 is SGHAT and CDR2 is FQNNGV in the germline V gene. This CDR3 spans 16 amino acids. Trimming took 1 base from V and 1 from J; bases not matched to a gene: 4.

This sequence joins TRBV5-1 and TRBJ1-1; perhaps TRBD1 as D (6 bases). Germline CDR1 SGHRS, CDR2 YFSETQ. CDR3 length equals 15 residues. V shed 4 bases and J shed 0 bases, with 13 bases lying between them. The CDR3 region has the DNA TGCGCCAGCAGCCTATATGACAGGATGAACACTGAAGCTTTCTTT. Protein product: CASSLYDRMNTEAFF.

In its sample, this clone was seen once. The V gene is TRBV6-2 or TRBV6-3, the J gene TRBJ1-5; D not resolved. The V end was cut by 0 bases, the J end by 2 bases, with 11 bases between. The germline V gene encodes CDR1 MNHEY and CDR2 SVGEGT. CDR3 length equals 16 residues. CDR3 in amino acids: CASSYSLRGGNQPQHF. For the CDR3, the DNA is TGTGCCAGCAGTTACTCGTTAAGAGGCGGCAATCAGCCCCAGCATTTT.

The CDR3 DNA is TGTGCCAGCAGCCAGGGCCCTAGGATCTCTTTCTTT. Its protein is CASSQGPRISFF. This chain uses TRBV25-1 with TRBJ1-1; possible D gene TRBD1, 5 bases. V shed 6 bases and J shed 12 bases, with 17 bases lying between them. This CDR3 spans 12 amino acids. The V gene's germline CDR1 is MGHDK and CDR2 SYGVNS.

The V and J genes are TRBV7-2 and TRBJ1-2; a possible D gene is TRBD1 (6 bases). Germline CDR1 and CDR2: SGHTA and FQGNSA. V lost 3 bases to trimming and J lost 3 bases, with 20 bases between them. The CDR3 extends over 17 amino acids. The CDR3 bases are TGTGCCAGCAGCTTTTCCGGACAGCCGAATAAACACTATGGCTACACCTTC. It translates to CASSFSGQPNKHYGYTF.

The chain carries TRBV5-6 and TRBJ1-1, with a possible D match to TRBD1 (5 bases). Germline lookup yields CDR1 SGHDT and CDR2 YYEEEE. The ends were cut back, 5 bases at V and 0 bases at J, with 11 bases in the middle. The CDR3 is made up of 14 amino acids. The CDR3 loop reads CASRTTVMNTEAFF. CDR3 sequence (DNA): TGTGCCAGCAGAACGACAGTTATGAACACTGAAGCTTTCTTT. The complete variable domain, with remaining parts taken from reference TRBV5-6 and TRBJ1-1, reads DAGVTQSPTHLIKTRGQQVTLRCSPKSGHDTVSWYQQALGQGPQFIFQYYEEEERQRGNFPDRFSGHQFPNYSSELNVNALLLGDSALYLCASRTTVMNTEAFFGQGTRLTVV.

The rearrangement uses TRBV28 and TRBJ2-7; tentatively, D is TRBD2 (5 bases). Germline CDR1 MDHEN, CDR2 SYDVKM. CDR3 size: 14 residues. V was clipped by 4 bases and J by 2 bases, with 12 bases between them. Here the CDR3 DNA reads TGTGCCAGCAGTTGGAGCGGAGGCACCTACGAGCAGTACTTC. Its translation: CASSWSGGTYEQYF.

V is TRBV27 and J is TRBJ1-1, with 9 positions matching TRBD1. The trim removed 6 bases at V and 3 bases at J, leaving 8 bases unmatched. Per the germline V gene, CDR1 is MNHEY and CDR2 is SMNVEV (reference sequence). CDR3 size: 15 residues. The CDR3 reads CASRGQGVRDTEAFF. CDR3 sequence (DNA): TGTGCCAGCAGGGGACAGGGTGTTCGCGACACTGAAGCTTTCTTT.